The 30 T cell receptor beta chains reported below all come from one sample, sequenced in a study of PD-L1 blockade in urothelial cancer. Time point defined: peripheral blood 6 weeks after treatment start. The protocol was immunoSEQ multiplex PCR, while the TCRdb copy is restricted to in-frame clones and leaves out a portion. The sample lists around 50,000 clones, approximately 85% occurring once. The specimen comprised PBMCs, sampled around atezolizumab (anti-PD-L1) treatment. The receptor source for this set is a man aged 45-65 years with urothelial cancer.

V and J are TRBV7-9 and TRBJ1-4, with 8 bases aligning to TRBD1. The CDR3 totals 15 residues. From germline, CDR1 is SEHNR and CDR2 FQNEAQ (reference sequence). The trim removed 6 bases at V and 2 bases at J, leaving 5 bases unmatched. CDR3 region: CASSFQGATNEKLFF. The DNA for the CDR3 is TGTGCCAGCAGTTTTCAGGGGGCCACTAATGAAAAACTGTTTTTT.

CDR3 bases: TGTGCCATCAGAGGGACAGTTCGGGGCTACACCTTC. Protein: CAIRGTVRGYTF. This sequence joins TRBV10-3 and TRBJ1-2, with 7 positions matching TRBD1. Germline CDR1 is ENHRY and CDR2 is SYGVKD. The CDR3 extends over 12 amino acids. The trim removed 6 bases at V and 8 bases at J, leaving 6 bases unmatched.

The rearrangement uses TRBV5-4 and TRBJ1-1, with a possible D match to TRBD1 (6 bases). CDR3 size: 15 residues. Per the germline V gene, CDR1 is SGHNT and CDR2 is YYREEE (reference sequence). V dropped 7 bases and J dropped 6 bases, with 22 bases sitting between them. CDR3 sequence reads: CASAISGAAISEAFF. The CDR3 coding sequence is TGTGCCAGCGCAATCTCAGGGGCCGCGATCTCTGAAGCTTTCTTT.

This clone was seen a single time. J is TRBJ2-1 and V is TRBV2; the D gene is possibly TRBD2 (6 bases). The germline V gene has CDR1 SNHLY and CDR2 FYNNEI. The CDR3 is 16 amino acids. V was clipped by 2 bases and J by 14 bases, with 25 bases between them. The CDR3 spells CASSELPGLPRSSKFF. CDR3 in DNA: TGTGCCAGCAGTGAACTTCCCGGACTACCTCGTTCGAGCAAGTTCTTC.

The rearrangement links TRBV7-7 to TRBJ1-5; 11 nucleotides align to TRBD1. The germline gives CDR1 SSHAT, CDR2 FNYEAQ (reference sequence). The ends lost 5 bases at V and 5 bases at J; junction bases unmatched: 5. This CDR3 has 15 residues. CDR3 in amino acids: CASSRTGGAYQPQHF. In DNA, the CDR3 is TGTGCCAGCAGCCGGACAGGGGGCGCATATCAGCCCCAGCATTTT.

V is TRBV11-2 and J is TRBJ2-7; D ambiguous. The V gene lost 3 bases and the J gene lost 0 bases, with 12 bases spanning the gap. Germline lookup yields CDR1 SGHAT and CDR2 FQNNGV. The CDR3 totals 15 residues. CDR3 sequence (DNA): TGTGCCAGCAGCTTTTCCCAGGAAGCCTCCTACGAGCAGTACTTC. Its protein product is CASSFSQEASYEQYF.

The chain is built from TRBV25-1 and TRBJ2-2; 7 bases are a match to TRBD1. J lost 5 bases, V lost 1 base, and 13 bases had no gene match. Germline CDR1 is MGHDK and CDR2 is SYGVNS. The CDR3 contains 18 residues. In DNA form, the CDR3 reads TGTGCCAGCAGTGAATTTGACTTTCGACAGGGATGGACCGGGGAGCTGTTTTTT. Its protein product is CASSEFDFRQGWTGELFF.

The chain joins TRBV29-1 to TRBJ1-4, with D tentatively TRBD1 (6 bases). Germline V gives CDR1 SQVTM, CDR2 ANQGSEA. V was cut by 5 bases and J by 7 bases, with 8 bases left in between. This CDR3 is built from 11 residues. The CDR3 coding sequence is TGCAGCGTTCAGGGGCCTGAAAAACTGTTTTTT. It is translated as CSVQGPEKLFF.

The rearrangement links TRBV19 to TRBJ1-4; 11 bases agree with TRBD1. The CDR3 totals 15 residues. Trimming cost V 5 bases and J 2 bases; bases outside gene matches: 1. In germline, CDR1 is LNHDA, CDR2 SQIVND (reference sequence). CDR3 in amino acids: CASSGQGATNEKLFF. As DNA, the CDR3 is TGTGCCAGTAGTGGACAGGGGGCGACTAATGAAAAACTGTTTTTT.

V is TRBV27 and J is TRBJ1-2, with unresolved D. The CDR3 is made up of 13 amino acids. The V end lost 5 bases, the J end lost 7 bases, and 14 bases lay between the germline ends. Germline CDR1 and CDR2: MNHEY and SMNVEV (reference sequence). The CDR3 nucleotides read TGTGCCAGCAGTCCCGCAATAGTTGGTGGCTACACCTTC. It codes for CASSPAIVGGYTF.

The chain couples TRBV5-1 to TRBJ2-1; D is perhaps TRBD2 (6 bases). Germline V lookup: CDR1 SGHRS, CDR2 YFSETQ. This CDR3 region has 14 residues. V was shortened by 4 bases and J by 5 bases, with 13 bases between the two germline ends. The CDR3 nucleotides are TGCGCCAGCAGCGGAGATAGCGGAAACAATGAGCAGTTCTTC. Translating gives CASSGDSGNNEQFF.

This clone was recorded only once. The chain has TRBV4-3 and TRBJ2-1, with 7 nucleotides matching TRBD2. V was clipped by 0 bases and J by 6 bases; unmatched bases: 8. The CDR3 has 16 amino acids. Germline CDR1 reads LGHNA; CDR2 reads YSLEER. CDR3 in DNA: TGCGCCAGCAGCCAAGAGGGCGGGAGTGTGGCCAATGAGCAGTTCTTC. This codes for CASSQEGGSVANEQFF.

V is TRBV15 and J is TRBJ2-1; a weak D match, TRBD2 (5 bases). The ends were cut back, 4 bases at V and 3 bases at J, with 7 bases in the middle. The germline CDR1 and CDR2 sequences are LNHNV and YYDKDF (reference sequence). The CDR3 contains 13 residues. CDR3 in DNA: TGTGCCACCAGCACAGCGGACTACAATGAGCAGTTCTTC. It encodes CATSTADYNEQFF.

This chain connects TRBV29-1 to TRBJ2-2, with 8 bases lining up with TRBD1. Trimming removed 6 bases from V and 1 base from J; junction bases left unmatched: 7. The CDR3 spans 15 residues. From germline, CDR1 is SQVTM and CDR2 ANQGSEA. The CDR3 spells CSVLGQGGNTGELFF. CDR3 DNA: TGCAGCGTGCTTGGACAGGGTGGGAACACCGGGGAGCTGTTTTTT.

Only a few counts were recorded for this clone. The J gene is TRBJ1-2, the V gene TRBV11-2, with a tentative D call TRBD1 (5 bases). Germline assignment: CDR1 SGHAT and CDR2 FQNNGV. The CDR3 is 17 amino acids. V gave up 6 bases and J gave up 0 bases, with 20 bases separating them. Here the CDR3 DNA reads TGTGCCAGCAGACCGGTGGGGCAAAGAAGACCTAACTATGGCTACACCTTC. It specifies CASRPVGQRRPNYGYTF.

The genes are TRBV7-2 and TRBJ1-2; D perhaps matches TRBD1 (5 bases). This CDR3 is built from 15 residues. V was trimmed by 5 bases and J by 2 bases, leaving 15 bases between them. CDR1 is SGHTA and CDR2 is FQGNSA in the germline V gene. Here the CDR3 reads CASSPSGGGNYGYTF. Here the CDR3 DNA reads TGTGCCAGCAGCCCCTCCGGGGGGGGAAACTATGGCTACACCTTC.

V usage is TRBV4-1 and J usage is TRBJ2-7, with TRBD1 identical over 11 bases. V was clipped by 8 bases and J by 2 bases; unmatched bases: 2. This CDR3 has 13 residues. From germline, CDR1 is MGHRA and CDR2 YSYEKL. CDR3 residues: CASRGQGAYEQYF. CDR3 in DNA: TGCGCCAGCCGGGGACAGGGGGCCTACGAGCAGTACTTC.

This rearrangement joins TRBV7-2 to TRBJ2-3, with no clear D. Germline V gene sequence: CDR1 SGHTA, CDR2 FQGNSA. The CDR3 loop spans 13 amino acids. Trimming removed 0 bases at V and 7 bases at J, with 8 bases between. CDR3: CASSLAFHNTQYF. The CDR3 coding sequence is TGTGCCAGCAGCTTAGCTTTCCACAATACGCAGTATTTT.

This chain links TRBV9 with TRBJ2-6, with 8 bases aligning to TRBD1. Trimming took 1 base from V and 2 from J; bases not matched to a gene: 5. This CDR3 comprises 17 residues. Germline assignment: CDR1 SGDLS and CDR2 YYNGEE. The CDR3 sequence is CASSVRAGGAGANVLTF. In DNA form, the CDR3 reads TGTGCCAGCAGCGTACGGGCAGGGGGCGCTGGGGCCAACGTCCTGACTTTC.

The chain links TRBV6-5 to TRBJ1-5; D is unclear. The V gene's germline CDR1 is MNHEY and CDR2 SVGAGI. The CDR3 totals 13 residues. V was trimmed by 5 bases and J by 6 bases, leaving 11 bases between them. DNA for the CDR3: TGTGCCAGCAGTGAAGCGGCTGGTCAGCCCCAGCATTTT. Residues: CASSEAAGQPQHF.

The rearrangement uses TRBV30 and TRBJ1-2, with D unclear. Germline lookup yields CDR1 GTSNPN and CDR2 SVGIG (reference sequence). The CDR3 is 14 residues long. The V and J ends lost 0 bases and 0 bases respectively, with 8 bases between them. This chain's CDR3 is CAWSVHLANYGYTF. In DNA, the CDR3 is TGTGCCTGGAGTGTACATCTAGCTAACTATGGCTACACCTTC.

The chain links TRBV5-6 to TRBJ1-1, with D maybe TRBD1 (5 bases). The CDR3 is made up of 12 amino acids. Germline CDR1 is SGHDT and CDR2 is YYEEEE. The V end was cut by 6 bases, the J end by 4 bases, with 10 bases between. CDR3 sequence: CASKGLGTEAFF. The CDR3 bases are TGTGCCAGCAAGGGGCTGGGCACTGAAGCTTTCTTT.

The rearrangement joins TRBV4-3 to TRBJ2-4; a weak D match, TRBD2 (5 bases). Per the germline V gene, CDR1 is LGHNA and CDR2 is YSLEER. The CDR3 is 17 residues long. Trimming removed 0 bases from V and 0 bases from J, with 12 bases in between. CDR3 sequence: CASSQDALAKAKNIQYF. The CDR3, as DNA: TGCGCCAGCAGCCAAGATGCGCTAGCAAAAGCCAAAAACATTCAGTACTTC.

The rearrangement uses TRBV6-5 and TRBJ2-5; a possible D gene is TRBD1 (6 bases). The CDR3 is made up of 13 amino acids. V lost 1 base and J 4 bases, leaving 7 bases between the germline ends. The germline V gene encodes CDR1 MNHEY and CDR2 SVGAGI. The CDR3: CASSYLGGETQYF. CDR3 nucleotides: TGTGCCAGCAGTTACTTAGGGGGAGAGACCCAGTACTTC.

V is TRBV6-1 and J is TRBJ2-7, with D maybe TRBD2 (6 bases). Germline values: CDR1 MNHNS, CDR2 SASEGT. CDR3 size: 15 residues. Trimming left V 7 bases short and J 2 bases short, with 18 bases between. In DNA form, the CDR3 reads TGTGCCAGCACCGACCCCGGGACTGAAGCCTACGAGCAGTACTTC. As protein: CASTDPGTEAYEQYF.

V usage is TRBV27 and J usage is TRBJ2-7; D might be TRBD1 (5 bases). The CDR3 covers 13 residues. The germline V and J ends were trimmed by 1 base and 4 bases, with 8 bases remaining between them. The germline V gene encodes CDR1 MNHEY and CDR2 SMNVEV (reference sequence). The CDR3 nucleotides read TGTGCCAGCAGTTTATGGGGCTCTTACGAGCAGTACTTC. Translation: CASSLWGSYEQYF.

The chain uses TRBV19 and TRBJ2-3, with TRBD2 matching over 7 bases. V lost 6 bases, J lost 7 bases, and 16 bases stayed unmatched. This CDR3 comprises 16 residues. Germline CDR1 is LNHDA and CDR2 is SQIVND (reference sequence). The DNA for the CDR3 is TGTGCCAGTAGGGGCCTTAGCGGGCGGGCACGCCATACGCAGTATTTT. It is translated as CASRGLSGRARHTQYF.

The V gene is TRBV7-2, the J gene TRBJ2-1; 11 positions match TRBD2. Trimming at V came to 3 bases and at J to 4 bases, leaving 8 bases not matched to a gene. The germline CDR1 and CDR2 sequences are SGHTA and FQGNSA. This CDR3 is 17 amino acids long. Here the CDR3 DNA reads TGTGCCAGCAGCTTTAGTTTTGGGACTAGCGGATACAATGAGCAGTTCTTC. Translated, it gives CASSFSFGTSGYNEQFF.

For the CDR3, the DNA is TGTGCCAGCAGTTTCCAGCCCGGGGGGCCACCATACAATGAGCAGTTCTTC. This gives the protein CASSFQPGGPPYNEQFF. The J gene is TRBJ2-1, the V gene TRBV27; tentative D call: TRBD2 (7 bases). Trimming took 3 bases from V and 4 from J, leaving 19 bases between them. The CDR3 length is 17 residues. Per germline, CDR1 MNHEY and CDR2 SMNVEV (reference sequence).

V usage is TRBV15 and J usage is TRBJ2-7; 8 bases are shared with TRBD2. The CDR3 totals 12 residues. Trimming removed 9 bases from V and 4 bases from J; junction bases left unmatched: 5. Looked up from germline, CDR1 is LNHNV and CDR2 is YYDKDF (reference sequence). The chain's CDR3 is CATAVAGYEQYF. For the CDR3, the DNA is TGTGCCACGGCTGTAGCGGGATACGAGCAGTACTTC.